This T cell receptor (beta chain) stems from a study of cytomegalovirus exposure and HLA in healthy donors listed by TCRdb under 2017. Study-wide context: The 550 to 750 repertoires of the first cohort and the approximately 130 validation repertoires were produced on the same platform, according to a later analysis. The aim of the study was to test whether cataloging public T cell receptors could identify signatures of past pathogen exposure. Along with the approximately 700-subject first cohort, a separate validation cohort of over a hundred different subjects was used. To predict cytomegalovirus infection status, the study brought together high-throughput TCR immunosequencing, statistical association of individual TCRs with disease status, and machine learning.

The library was produced with the immunoSEQ multiplex PCR assay. In the source study's methods: A statistical classification framework was built for diagnosing cytomegalovirus status from the catalog of TCR beta chain sequences. This is the immuneACCESS table as TCRdb keeps it, with only in-frame sequences that have V and J called. A part of the clones is gone; compared with another copy, unresolved V genes explain less than half, and the rest is unexplained. V, J and clone size derive from that table, while D and trimming were established from the DNA sequence. A total of some 250,000 clones appear in this sample, approximately 84% of them only once. The top ten constitute 1.2% of the sample. Overall results and qualifications from the work: In vitro tests confirmed that a few of the cytomegalovirus-associated TCR beta chains recognize cytomegalovirus antigens. The classifier was reported to diagnose cytomegalovirus status with high specificity and sensitivity in both the original cohort and the validation cohort. A later analysis had no HLA typing for the validation cohort, so co-occurrence there was scored across all 110 or so repertoires. It was suggested by the authors that the approach could potentially be generalized to other disease states and immunological phenotypes. While some public TCRs were present in many individuals, most TCR sequences turned up only very rarely across donors. The study listed 164 TCR beta chains as associated with cytomegalovirus. A later analysis found that TCRs clustered in the first cohort also tended to co-occur in the roughly 110 validation repertoires, with 94% of cluster scores above 0.

Separate from the roughly 660-subject first cohort, the validation cohort of 120 subjects was the group to which the donors belonged. To note about this clone: This clone's antigen is unknown. Base-call qualities are not available, and no considerably larger clone is one nucleotide away.

Sequencing used PBMCs. This clonotype originated in a woman in her 30s in good health and CMV-seropositive.

The sequenced DNA is TGTGCCAGCAGTTCTGGGACAGGGGTCAAAGGATTTTCTTCTCAGCCCCAGCATTTT. Its protein reads: CASSSGTGVKGFSSQPQHF. The chain links TRBV27 with TRBJ1-5, with 10 central nucleotides matching TRBD1. From the cysteine through the phenylalanine, the CDR3 covers 19 amino acids. The entry retains the CDR3 DNA only, 57 bases that are in frame from base 1. Here V drops 4 bases and J drops 6 bases, and the junction holds 18 bases not matched to any gene. The germline V gene (reference sequence) gives CDR1 as MNHEY and CDR2 as SMNVEV.